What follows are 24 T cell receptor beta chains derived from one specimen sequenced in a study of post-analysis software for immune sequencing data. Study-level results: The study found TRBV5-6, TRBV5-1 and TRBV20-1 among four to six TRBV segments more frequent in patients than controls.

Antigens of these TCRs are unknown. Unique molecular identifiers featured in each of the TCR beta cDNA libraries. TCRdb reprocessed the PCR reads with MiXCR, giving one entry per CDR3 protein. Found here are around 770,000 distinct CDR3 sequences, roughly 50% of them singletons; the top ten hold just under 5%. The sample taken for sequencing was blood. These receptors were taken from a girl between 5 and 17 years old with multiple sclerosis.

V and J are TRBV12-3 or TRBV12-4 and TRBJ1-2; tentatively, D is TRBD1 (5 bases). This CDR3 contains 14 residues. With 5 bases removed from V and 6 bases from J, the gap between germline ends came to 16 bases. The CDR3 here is CASSPTRGSDGYTF. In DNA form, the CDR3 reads TGTGCCAGCAGTCCTACTCGGGGGTCTGATGGCTACACCTTC.

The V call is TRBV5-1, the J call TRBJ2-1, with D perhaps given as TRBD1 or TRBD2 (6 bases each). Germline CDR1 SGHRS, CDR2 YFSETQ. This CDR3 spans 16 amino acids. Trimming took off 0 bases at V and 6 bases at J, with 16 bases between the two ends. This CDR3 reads CASSLVAGQRTNEQFF. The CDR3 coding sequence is TGCGCCAGCAGCTTGGTGGCGGGACAAAGAACCAATGAGCAGTTCTTC.

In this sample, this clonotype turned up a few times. The CDR3 sequence: CASSLRQGTGFSTDTQYF. The CDR3 coding sequence is TGTGCCAGCAGTCTTAGACAGGGCACCGGCTTTAGCACAGATACGCAGTATTTT. The rearrangement joins TRBV6-1 to TRBJ2-3; 7 nucleotides align to TRBD1. Germline-derived CDR1 and CDR2 are MNHNS and SASEGT. The CDR3 runs 18 residues. Trimming at V came to 5 bases and at J to 0 bases, leaving 14 bases not matched to a gene.

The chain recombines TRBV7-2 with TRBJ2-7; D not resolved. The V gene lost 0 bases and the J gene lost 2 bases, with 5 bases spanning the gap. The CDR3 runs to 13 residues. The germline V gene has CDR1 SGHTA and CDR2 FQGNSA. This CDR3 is CASSLATAYEQYF. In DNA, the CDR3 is TGTGCCAGCAGCTTAGCTACAGCCTACGAGCAGTACTTC.

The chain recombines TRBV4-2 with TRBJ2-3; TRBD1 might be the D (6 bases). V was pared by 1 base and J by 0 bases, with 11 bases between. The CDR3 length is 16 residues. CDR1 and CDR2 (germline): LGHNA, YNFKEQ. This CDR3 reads CASSQGGQASTDTQYF. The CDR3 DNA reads TGTGCCAGCAGCCAAGGGGGGCAGGCAAGCACAGATACGCAGTATTTT.

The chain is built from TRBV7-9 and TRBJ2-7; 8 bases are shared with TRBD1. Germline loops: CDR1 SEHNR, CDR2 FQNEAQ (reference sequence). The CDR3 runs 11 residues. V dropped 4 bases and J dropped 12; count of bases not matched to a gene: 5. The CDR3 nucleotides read TGTGCCAGCAGCTCAGGACAGGGTTGGTACTTC. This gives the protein CASSSGQGWYF.

The CDR3 DNA reads as TGCAGTGCCCGAGGGAACTCCCAGAGCTCCTACAATGAGCAGTTCTTC. Encoded protein: CSARGNSQSSYNEQFF. The chain joins TRBV20-1 to TRBJ2-1; a weak D match, TRBD2 (5 bases). From germline, CDR1 is DFQATT and CDR2 SNEGSKA (reference sequence). This CDR3 is 16 amino acids long. Trimming shortened V by 6 bases and J by 0 bases, and 18 bases separated the two germline ends.

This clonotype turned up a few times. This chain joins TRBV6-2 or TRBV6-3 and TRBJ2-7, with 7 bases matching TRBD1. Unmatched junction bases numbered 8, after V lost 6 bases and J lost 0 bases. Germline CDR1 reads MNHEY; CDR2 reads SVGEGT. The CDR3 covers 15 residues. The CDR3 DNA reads TGTGCCAGCAGCCTACAGGGGCCAATCTCCTACGAGCAGTACTTC. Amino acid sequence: CASSLQGPISYEQYF.

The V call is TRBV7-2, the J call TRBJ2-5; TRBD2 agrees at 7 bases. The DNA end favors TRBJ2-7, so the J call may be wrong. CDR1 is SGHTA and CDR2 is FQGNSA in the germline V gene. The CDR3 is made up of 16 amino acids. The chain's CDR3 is CASSLGGGWGSSEQYF. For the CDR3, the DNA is TGTGCCAGCAGCTTAGGGGGAGGGTGGGGATCAAGCGAGCAGTACTTC.

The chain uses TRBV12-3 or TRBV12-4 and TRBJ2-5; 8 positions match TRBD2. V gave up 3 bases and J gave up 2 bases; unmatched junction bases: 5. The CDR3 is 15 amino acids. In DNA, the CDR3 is TGTGCCAGCAGTTTTCAAGGCGGGGGGCAAGAGACCCAGTACTTC. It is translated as CASSFQGGGQETQYF.

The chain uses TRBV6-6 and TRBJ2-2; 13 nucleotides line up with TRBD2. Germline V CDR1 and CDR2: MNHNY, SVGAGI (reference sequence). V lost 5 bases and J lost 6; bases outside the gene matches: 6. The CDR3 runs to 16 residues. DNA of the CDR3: TGTGCCAGCAGTCACGGACTAGCGGGAGTTGCCGGGGAGCTGTTTTTT. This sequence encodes CASSHGLAGVAGELFF.

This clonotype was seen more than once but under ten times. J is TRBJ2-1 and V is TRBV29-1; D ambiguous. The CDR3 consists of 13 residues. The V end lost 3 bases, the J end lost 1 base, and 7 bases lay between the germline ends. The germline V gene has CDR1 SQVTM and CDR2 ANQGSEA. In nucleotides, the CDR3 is TGCAGCGTTGAGGCGGAGTCCTACAATGAGCAGTTCTTC. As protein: CSVEAESYNEQFF.

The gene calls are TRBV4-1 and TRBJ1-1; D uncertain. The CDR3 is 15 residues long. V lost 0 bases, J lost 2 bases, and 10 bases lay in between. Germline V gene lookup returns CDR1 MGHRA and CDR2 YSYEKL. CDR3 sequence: CASSQEHSYNTEAFF. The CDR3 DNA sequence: TGCGCCAGCAGCCAAGAACACAGCTACAACACTGAAGCTTTCTTT.

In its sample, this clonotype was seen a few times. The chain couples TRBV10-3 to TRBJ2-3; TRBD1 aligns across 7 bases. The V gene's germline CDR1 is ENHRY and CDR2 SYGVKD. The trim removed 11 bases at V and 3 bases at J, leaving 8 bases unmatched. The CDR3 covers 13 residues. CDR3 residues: CAVAPTGTDTQYF. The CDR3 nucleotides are TGTGCCGTCGCCCCGACAGGGACAGATACGCAGTATTTT.

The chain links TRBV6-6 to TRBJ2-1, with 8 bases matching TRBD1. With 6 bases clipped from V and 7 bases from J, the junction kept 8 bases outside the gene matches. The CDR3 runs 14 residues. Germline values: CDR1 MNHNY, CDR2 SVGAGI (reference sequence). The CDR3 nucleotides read TGTGCCAGCAGCCCCCAGGGGGCTGCGAATGAGCAGTTCTTC. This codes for CASSPQGAANEQFF.

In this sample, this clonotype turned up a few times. The CDR3: CASSSQYQETQYF. In nucleotides, the CDR3 is TGTGCCAGCAGTTCCCAGTACCAAGAGACCCAGTACTTC. V is TRBV27 and J is TRBJ2-5; D unresolved. Germline assignment: CDR1 MNHEY and CDR2 SMNVEV (reference sequence). CDR3 length: 13 amino acids. V was clipped by 4 bases and J by 0 bases, with 6 bases between them.

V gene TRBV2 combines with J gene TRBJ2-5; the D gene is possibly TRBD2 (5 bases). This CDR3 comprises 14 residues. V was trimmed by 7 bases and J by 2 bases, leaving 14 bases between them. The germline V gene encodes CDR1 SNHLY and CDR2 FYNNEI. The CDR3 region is CASTPGIEQETQYF. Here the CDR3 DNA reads TGTGCCAGCACACCCGGGATTGAACAAGAGACCCAGTACTTC.

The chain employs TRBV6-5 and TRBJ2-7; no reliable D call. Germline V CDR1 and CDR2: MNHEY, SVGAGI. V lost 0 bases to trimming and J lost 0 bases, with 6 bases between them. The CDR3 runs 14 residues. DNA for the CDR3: TGTGCCAGCAGTTACTCCGTGAGCTCCTACGAGCAGTACTTC. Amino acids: CASSYSVSSYEQYF.

DNA for the CDR3: TGTGCCAGCAGTATGGGACCCGGGTTAGATGGCTACACCTTC. Residues: CASSMGPGLDGYTF. The chain carries TRBV12-3 or TRBV12-4 and TRBJ1-2; D perhaps matches TRBD1 (5 bases). The CDR3 runs to 14 residues. Trimming took 5 bases from V and 6 from J, leaving 16 bases between them.

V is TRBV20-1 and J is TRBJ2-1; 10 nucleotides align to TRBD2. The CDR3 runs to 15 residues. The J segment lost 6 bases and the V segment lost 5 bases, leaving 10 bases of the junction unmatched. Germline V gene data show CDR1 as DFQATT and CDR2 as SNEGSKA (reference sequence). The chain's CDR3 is CSARTSGGWGNEQFF. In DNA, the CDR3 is TGCAGTGCTCGGACTAGCGGAGGGTGGGGCAATGAGCAGTTCTTC.

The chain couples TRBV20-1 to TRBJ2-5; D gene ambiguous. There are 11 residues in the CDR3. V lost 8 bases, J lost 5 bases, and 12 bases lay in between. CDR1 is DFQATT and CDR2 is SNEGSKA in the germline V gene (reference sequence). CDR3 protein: CSSERLETQYF. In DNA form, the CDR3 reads TGCAGTAGCGAAAGGTTGGAGACCCAGTACTTC.

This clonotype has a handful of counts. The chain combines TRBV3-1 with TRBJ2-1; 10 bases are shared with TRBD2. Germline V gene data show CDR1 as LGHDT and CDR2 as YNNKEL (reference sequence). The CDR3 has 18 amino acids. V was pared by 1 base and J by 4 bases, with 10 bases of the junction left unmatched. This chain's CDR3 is CASSQGTALAGPYNEQFF. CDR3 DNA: TGTGCCAGCAGCCAAGGTACAGCACTAGCGGGACCATACAATGAGCAGTTCTTC.

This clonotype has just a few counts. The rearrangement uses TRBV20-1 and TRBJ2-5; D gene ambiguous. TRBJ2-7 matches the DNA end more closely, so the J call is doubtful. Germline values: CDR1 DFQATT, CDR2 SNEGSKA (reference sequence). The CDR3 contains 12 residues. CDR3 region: CSASPDDYEQYF. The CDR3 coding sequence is TGCAGTGCTAGCCCGGATGACTACGAGCAGTACTTC.

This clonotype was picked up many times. CDR3 loop: CSVKVTDTQYF. CDR3 bases: TGCAGTGTCAAGGTCACAGATACGCAGTATTTT. The chain joins TRBV20-1 to TRBJ2-3, with D unclear. The CDR3 runs 11 residues. V lost 7 bases and J 2 bases, leaving 7 bases between the germline ends. CDR1 and CDR2 from the germline V gene are DFQATT and SNEGSKA (reference sequence).